The 15 T cell receptor beta chains listed next were all sequenced from one sample in a study of Ad26.COV2.S vaccination and SARS-CoV-2 variants. Method: immunoSEQ multiplex PCR; TCRdb's copy keeps in-frame clones and lacks some. The repertoire holds about 350,000 clones, with around 89% as singletons. Treatment denoted: some 20 received Ad26.COV2.S at low or high dose, single or two shots; five or six received placebo; per-sample allocation not given. Sampling took place 63 days after the first vaccine or placebo injection. Sequenced here: peripheral blood, sampled in a trial of Ad26.COV2.S vaccine versus placebo. Source of these receptors: a person aged 18-60 years who received the Ad26.COV2.S COVID-19 vaccine or a placebo.

This chain links TRBV9 with TRBJ2-2; 11 nucleotides match TRBD2. With V trimmed by 4 bases and J by 2 bases, 13 bases remained unmatched. The CDR3 is 19 residues long. The germline V gene has CDR1 SGDLS and CDR2 YYNGEE. This CDR3 is CASSPPPSGTSGNTGELFF. The CDR3 DNA is TGTGCCAGCAGCCCCCCTCCCTCCGGGACTAGCGGAAACACCGGGGAGCTGTTTTTT.

The chain uses TRBV20-1 and TRBJ2-7; the match to TRBD1 covers 9 bases. The length of the CDR3 is 11 residues. The germline V gene encodes CDR1 DFQATT and CDR2 SNEGSKA (reference sequence). The CDR3 coding sequence is TGCAAGCCGGGACAGGGAAACGAGCAGTACTTC. It specifies CKPGQGNEQYF.

This sequence joins TRBV18 and TRBJ2-1; 9 nucleotides agree with TRBD1. This CDR3 has 17 amino acids. CDR1 KGHSH and CDR2 LQKENI come from the germline V gene. With V trimmed by 0 bases and J by 2 bases, 5 bases remained unmatched. The CDR3 region has the DNA TGTGCCAGCTCACCACCTCTTCGGACAGGGGCCTACAATGAGCAGTTCTTC. It is translated as CASSPPLRTGAYNEQFF.

The V gene is TRBV5-1, the J gene TRBJ2-3, with D possibly TRBD2 on 6 matching bases. This CDR3 is 17 amino acids long. CDR1 is SGHRS, CDR2 YFSETQ, per germline. V lost 1 base and J 5 bases, leaving 20 bases between the germline ends. The CDR3 bases are TGCGCCAGCAGCTTGCCCACTGGTGGGAGACTAGAAGATACGCAGTATTTT. Translation: CASSLPTGGRLEDTQYF.

The V call is TRBV7-2, the J call TRBJ2-7; D possibly corresponds to TRBD2 (6 bases). Trimming shortened V by 5 bases and J by 1 base, and 12 bases separated the two germline ends. The CDR3 loop spans 14 amino acids. Germline values: CDR1 SGHTA, CDR2 FQGNSA. In nucleotides, the CDR3 is TGTGCCAGCAGCCACGGGACTTTTTCCTACGAGCAGTACTTC. It translates to CASSHGTFSYEQYF.

The chain couples TRBV7-6 to TRBJ2-1; 7 bases agree with TRBD2. Unmatched junction bases numbered 6, after V lost 1 base and J lost 6 bases. The CDR3 has 15 residues. The germline CDR1 and CDR2 sequences are SGHVS and FNYEAQ. In DNA, the CDR3 is TGTGCCAGCAGCTTAGAAGGACTAGGTTTCAATGAGCAGTTCTTC. Translating gives CASSLEGLGFNEQFF.

This chain uses TRBV7-2 with TRBJ2-2; D is unclear. Per germline, CDR1 SGHTA and CDR2 FQGNSA. This CDR3 is built from 15 residues. V was cut by 1 base and J by 1 base, with 7 bases left in between. The CDR3 spells CASSLDRVNTGELFF. The CDR3 region has the DNA TGTGCCAGCAGCTTAGATCGTGTGAACACCGGGGAGCTGTTTTTT.

The chain recombines TRBV4-3 with TRBJ1-5; 9 bases fit TRBD1. Per germline, CDR1 LGHNA and CDR2 YSLEER. The CDR3 has 17 residues. Unmatched junction bases numbered 10, after V lost 7 bases and J lost 0 bases. The CDR3, as DNA: TGCGCCAGCATCGGGGACAGGGAAATCAGTAGCAATCAGCCCCAGCATTTT. Translated, it gives CASIGDREISSNQPQHF.

The chain couples TRBV24-1 to TRBJ2-7, with 8 bases aligning to TRBD1. J lost 0 bases, V lost 4 bases, and 10 bases had no gene match. The V gene's germline CDR1 is KGHDR and CDR2 SFDVKD. CDR3 length: 17 residues. CDR3 nucleotide sequence: TGTGCCACCAGTGACCGAGAACGGACAGGGAGCTCCTACGAGCAGTACTTC. It specifies CATSDRERTGSSYEQYF.

This clone was counted a few times. This rearrangement joins TRBV27 to TRBJ2-7; 9 nucleotides match TRBD1. The germline gives CDR1 MNHEY, CDR2 SMNVEV (reference sequence). This CDR3 has 14 residues. The junction had 13 bases not matched to a gene; V was cut back by 4 bases and J by 12 bases. This CDR3 reads CASSSPGTGTKAYF. The CDR3 bases are TGTGCCAGCAGTTCCCCCGGGACAGGGACTAAAGCGTACTTC.

The chain links TRBV5-1 to TRBJ1-4, with D maybe TRBD1 (6 bases). The V end lost 4 bases, the J end lost 5 bases, and 12 bases lay between the germline ends. Germline V lookup: CDR1 SGHRS, CDR2 YFSETQ. This CDR3 comprises 14 residues. This CDR3 is CASSPGAENEKLFF. As DNA, the CDR3 is TGCGCCAGCAGCCCGGGGGCCGAAAATGAAAAACTGTTTTTT.

In this sample, this clone turned up once. The chain combines TRBV6-2 or TRBV6-3 with TRBJ1-5; a weak D match, TRBD1 (6 bases). Germline V gene sequence: CDR1 MNHEY, CDR2 SVGEGT. The CDR3 loop spans 14 amino acids. V lost 5 bases, J lost 4 bases, and 12 bases lay in between. The DNA for the CDR3 is TGTGCCAGCAGTAACTTACAGGGAAATCAGCCCCAGCATTTT. Translated, it gives CASSNLQGNQPQHF.

Points on this clone: One end of the junction fails to match germline, which may point to a read error. V gene TRBV5-5 combines with J gene TRBJ2-7; D unclear. CDR3 length: 14 residues. Germline CDR1 is SGHKS and CDR2 is YYEKEE (reference sequence). The CDR3 DNA reads TGTGCCAGCAGCTTGGCCTCGTCAACAGTTCGAGCAGACTTC. It codes for CASSLASSTVRADF.

The DNA for the CDR3 is TGCGCCAGCAGCTTACAGCCCCCGGGACAGGGAACCTACGAGCAGTACTTC. Translating gives CASSLQPPGQGTYEQYF. The chain carries TRBV5-1 and TRBJ2-7; 9 positions agree with TRBD1. Looked up from germline, CDR1 is SGHRS and CDR2 is YFSETQ. The CDR3 length is 17 residues. V lost 2 bases, J lost 2 bases, and 11 bases stayed unmatched.

The chain has TRBV7-3 and TRBJ1-1; no reliable D call. The germline CDR1 and CDR2 sequences are SGHTA and FQGTGA. This CDR3 is built from 16 residues. With 4 bases removed from V and 2 bases from J, the gap between germline ends came to 17 bases. The CDR3: CASSSHIGGLNTEAFF. CDR3 DNA: TGTGCCAGCAGCTCCCATATAGGCGGGTTAAACACTGAAGCTTTCTTT.